This T cell receptor beta chain emerged from a study of blood T cell repertoires in COVID-19. At the level of the study: From the United States, Italy and Spain came samples of acute and convalescent COVID-19. T cells, B-cell-depleted T cells, or PBMCs supplied cDNA or gDNA.

The Seattle patients, enrolled during active infection, were followed longitudinally. Authors' methods: The authors estimated nucleated cell counts from reference gene primer amplification. Only in-frame clones appear in the TCRdb table, and some are missing; sequencing was by immunoSEQ multiplex PCR. V and J calls and clone size are copied from that table; D and trimming were computed from the DNA. The sample lists roughly 150,000 clones, about 83% seen once, with 2.5% to 3% in the top ten. V shed 6 bases and J shed 2 bases, with 20 bases lying between them. This CDR3 contains 16 residues. Germline values: CDR1 SNHLY, CDR2 FYNNEI.

The clonotype comes from an elderly woman with COVID-19, enrolled during active disease. Sequenced sample: peripheral blood. The chain employs TRBV2 and TRBJ2-7, with TRBD2 as a possible D gene (7 bases). The CDR3 DNA is TGTGCCAGCAGGAAGGGGGGAGGGAAGGGCACCTACGAGCAGTACTTC. Translating it yields CASRKGGGKGTYEQYF.